This T cell receptor beta chain was retrieved from a study of shared clonotypes between healthy human individuals. The overall study: Each donor's CD8 memory used one plate, CD8 naive two, each CD4 subset three.

With regard to this clone: Its target is not known.

TCRdb's table, derived via immunoSEQ multiplex PCR, lists solely in-frame clones and lacks some. Of some 200,000 clones in the sample, approximately 65% were seen once. Study observations and caveats: Estimated richness values were generally larger in naive subsets than in memory subsets.

V shed 7 bases and J shed 1 base, with 10 bases lying between them. The CDR3 runs 13 residues. Germline V lookup: CDR1 MDHEN, CDR2 SYDVKM. Every donor was a Caucasian adult from Nashville, Tennessee. Sequencing was done on a sample of memory CD4+ T cells sorted from blood. Subset: CD45RA-negative fraction. This clonotype was obtained from a man aged 25 to 45 in good health. The chain couples TRBV28 to TRBJ1-1, with a possible D match to TRBD1 (6 bases). CDR3 coding DNA: TGTGCCAGCACGGGGGCGTCGAACACTGAAGCTTTCTTT. Its translation: CASTGASNTEAFF.